What follows is one T cell receptor beta chain and its context. This CDR3 contains 12 residues. Germline-derived CDR1 and CDR2 are MNHEY and SVGEGT. Trimming took off 4 bases at V and 10 bases at J, with 11 bases between the two ends. Cohort allocation depended upon clinical history that participants reported. For recovered donors of Cohort 3, there were two negative PCRs, clearance, or symptom resolution. This sample was included in a study of blood T cell repertoires in COVID-19. Study information: The United States, Italy and Spain supplied acute and convalescent COVID-19 samples.

Only in-frame clones appear in the TCRdb table, and some are missing; sequencing was by immunoSEQ multiplex PCR. The profile covers 250,000 to 350,000 clones, with around 87% appearing a single time and about 5.4% taken by the ten largest. The J gene is TRBJ2-1, the V gene TRBV6-2 or TRBV6-3; D gene uncertain. The receptor's source is a woman aged 25 to 39 who had recovered from COVID-19. Sequenced: PBMCs or T cells enriched from blood (not recorded which). In DNA form, the CDR3 reads TGTGCCAGCAGTTCCGGCTCTAGGGAGCAGTTCTTC. Translated, it gives CASSSGSREQFF.